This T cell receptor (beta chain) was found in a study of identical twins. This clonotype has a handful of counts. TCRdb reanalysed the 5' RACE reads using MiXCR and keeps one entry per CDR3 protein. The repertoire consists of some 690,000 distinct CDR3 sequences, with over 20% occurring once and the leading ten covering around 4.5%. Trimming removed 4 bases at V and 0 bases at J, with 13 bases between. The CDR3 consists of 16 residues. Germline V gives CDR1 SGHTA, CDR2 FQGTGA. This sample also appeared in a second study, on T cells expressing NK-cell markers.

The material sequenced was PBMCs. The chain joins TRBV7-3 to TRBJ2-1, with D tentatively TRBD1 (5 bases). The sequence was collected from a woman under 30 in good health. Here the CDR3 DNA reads TGTGCCAGCAGCTCGGCAGGGTCTAGCTCCTACAATGAGCAGTTCTTC. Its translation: CASSSAGSSSYNEQFF.